Each of the 5 T cell receptor beta chains below was sequenced from the same sample in a study of lymphopenia after photon versus proton radiotherapy. Clones were read by immunoSEQ multiplex PCR, and TCRdb kept only the in-frame ones, dropping some. The sample contains about 70,000 clones, around 92% of which appear only once. This specimen consisted of peripheral blood, obtained from a patient treated with photon-based radiotherapy. The receptors were gathered from a woman in her thirties or forties with cholangiocarcinoma.

The gene calls are TRBV19 and TRBJ1-2; 7 bases line up with TRBD1. This CDR3 comprises 13 residues. The junction had 5 bases not matched to a gene; V was cut back by 8 bases and J by 2 bases. Germline-derived CDR1 and CDR2 are LNHDA and SQIVND (reference sequence). DNA for the CDR3: TGTGCCAGTGTAGGGACAGTGAACTATGGCTACACCTTC. It encodes CASVGTVNYGYTF.

This chain uses TRBV6-5 with TRBJ1-2; D call uncertain. The V and J ends lost 5 bases and 7 bases respectively, with 11 bases between them. The CDR3 has 12 residues. Per germline, CDR1 MNHEY and CDR2 SVGAGI. DNA of the CDR3: TGTGCCAGCAGTCCTTCTACGGGTGGCTACACCTTC. This translates into CASSPSTGGYTF.

This clone was counted a single time. The chain recombines TRBV28 with TRBJ1-3; possibly TRBD1 for D (6 bases). Trimming pared 7 bases from V and 2 bases from J, leaving 15 bases between. The germline V gene has CDR1 MDHEN and CDR2 SYDVKM. This CDR3 is built from 15 residues. CDR3 protein: CASISTGGPGNTIYF. The CDR3 DNA is TGTGCCAGCATCTCCACCGGGGGGCCTGGAAACACCATATATTTT. Together with reference TRBV28 and TRBJ1-3, the CDR3 gives the full variable domain: DVKVTQSSRYLVKRTGEKVFLECVQDMDHENMFWYRQDPGLGLRLIYFSYDVKMKEKGDIPEGYSVSREKKERFSLILESASTNQTSMYLCASISTGGPGNTIYFGEGSWLTVV.

V gene TRBV11-2 combines with J gene TRBJ1-2; D is undetermined. V was pared by 6 bases and J by 0 bases, with 11 bases between. CDR1 is SGHAT and CDR2 is FQNNGV in the germline V gene. This CDR3 comprises 14 residues. The CDR3: CASSPELTNYGYTF. In nucleotides, the CDR3 is TGTGCCAGCAGTCCTGAACTCACTAACTATGGCTACACCTTC. Looking up the rest from reference TRBV11-2 and TRBJ1-2 gives the full variable domain: EAGVAQSPRYKIIEKRQSVAFWCNPISGHATLYWYQQILGQGPKLLIQFQNNGVVDDSQLPKDRFSAERLKGVDSTLKIQPAKLEDSAVYLCASSPELTNYGYTFGSGTRLTVV.

This chain connects TRBV18 to TRBJ2-7; a possible D gene is TRBD2 (5 bases). The CDR3 has 13 residues. Trimming cost V 5 bases and J 2 bases, with 10 bases left between them. Germline CDR1 is KGHSH and CDR2 is LQKENI. The CDR3 sequence is CASSFGDAYEQYF. The CDR3 coding sequence is TGTGCCAGCTCATTCGGGGATGCCTACGAGCAGTACTTC.